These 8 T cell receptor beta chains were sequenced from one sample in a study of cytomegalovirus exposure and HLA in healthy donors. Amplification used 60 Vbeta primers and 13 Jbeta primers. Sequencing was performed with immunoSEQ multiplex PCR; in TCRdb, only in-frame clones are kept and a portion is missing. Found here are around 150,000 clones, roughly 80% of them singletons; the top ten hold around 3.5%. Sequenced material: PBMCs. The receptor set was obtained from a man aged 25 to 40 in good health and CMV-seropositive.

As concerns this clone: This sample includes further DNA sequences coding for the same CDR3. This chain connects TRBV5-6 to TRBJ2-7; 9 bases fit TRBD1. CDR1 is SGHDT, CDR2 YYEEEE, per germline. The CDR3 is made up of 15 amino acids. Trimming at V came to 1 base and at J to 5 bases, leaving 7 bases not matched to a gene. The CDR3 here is CASSLPGTGSNEQYF. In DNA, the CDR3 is TGTGCCAGCAGCTTGCCGGGGACAGGGTCGAACGAGCAGTACTTC.

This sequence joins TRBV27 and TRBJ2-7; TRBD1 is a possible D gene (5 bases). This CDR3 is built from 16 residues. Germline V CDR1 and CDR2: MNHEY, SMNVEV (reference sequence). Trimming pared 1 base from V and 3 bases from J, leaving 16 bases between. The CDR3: CASSLFWPGKNYEQYF. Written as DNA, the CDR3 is TGTGCCAGCAGTTTATTTTGGCCAGGGAAAAACTACGAGCAGTACTTC.

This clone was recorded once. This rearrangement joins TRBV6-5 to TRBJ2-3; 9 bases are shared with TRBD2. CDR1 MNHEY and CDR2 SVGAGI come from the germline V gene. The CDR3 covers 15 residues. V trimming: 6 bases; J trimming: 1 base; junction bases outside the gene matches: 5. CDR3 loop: CASRPAGGGTDTQYF. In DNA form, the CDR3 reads TGTGCCAGCAGACCAGCGGGGGGTGGCACAGATACGCAGTATTTT.

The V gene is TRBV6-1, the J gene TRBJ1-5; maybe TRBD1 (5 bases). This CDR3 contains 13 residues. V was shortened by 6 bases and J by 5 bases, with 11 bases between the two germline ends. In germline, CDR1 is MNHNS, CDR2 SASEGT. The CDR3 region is CASSQGLDQPQHF. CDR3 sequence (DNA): TGTGCCAGCAGCCAGGGTCTGGATCAGCCCCAGCATTTT.

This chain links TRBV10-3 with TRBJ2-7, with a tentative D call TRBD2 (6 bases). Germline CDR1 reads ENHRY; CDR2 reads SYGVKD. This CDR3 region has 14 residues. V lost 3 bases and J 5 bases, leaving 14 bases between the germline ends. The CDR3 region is CAISDPGEAHEQYF. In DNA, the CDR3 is TGTGCCATCAGTGATCCCGGGGAGGCGCACGAGCAGTACTTC.

The CDR3 DNA follows: TGTGCCAGCAGTACATTGACAGGTCGGTATGGCTACACCTTC. This translates into CASSTLTGRYGYTF. The chain employs TRBV27 and TRBJ1-2, with D tentatively TRBD1 (6 bases). Deletions cut 5 bases from V and 5 bases from J, with 15 bases between. Germline V gene data show CDR1 as MNHEY and CDR2 as SMNVEV (reference sequence). This CDR3 has 14 amino acids.

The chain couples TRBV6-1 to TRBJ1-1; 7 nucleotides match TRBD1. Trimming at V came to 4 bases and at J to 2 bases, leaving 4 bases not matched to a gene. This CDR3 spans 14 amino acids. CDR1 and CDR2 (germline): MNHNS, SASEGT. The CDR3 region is CASSGNRGNTEAFF. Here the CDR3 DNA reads TGTGCCAGCAGTGGAAACAGGGGAAACACTGAAGCTTTCTTT.

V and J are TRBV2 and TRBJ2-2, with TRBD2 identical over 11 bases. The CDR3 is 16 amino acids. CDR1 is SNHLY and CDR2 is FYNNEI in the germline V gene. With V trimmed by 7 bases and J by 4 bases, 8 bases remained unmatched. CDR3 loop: CASKASGGPGTGELFF. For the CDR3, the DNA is TGTGCCAGCAAGGCTAGCGGGGGGCCGGGCACCGGGGAGCTGTTTTTT.